Reported below is one T cell receptor (beta chain). What this receptor recognizes is not known. No qualities accompany the bases; no much larger clone lies one base away. TCRbeta CDR3 regions were amplified from genomic DNA using the immunoSEQ Assay, a bias-controlled multiplex PCR. Under the source paper's analysis protocol: The number of nucleated cells in each sample was estimated from the amplification of reference gene primers within the assay. To quantify the absolute abundance of each unique TCRbeta CDR3 rearrangement, sequence reads were collapsed and filtered. For each sample, productive Simpson clonality was calculated as the square root of Simpson's diversity index across productive rearrangements. TCRdb re-hosts the immuneACCESS table, in-frame sequences only. Its copies lack some clones; in the studies checked, an unresolved V gene accounts for under half of them, and the cause for the rest is not known. The V and J calls and clone size come from that table; D and trimming were worked out from the DNA. This sample has approximately 100,000 clones in its table, and approximately 82% of those were observed once. Of the sample, 10% falls within the top ten clones.

The data derive from a study of blood T cell repertoires in COVID-19 (dated by TCRdb to about 2020). Some background on the complete study: Samples covering the acute and convalescent phases of COVID-19 were provided by collaborators in the United States, Italy and Spain. Where HLA class I and class II types were available, the types were taken from metadata supplied by the sample provider, not from assay-based typing. Samples were obtained from the ongoing ImmuneRACE study (first 160 participants) and from 1,000 to 1,500 subjects provided by 6 global collaborators. The repertoires were made available in a free public database intended to serve as a resource for research on the immune response to SARS-CoV-2. The dataset comprised deeply sampled blood TCRbeta repertoires from subjects exposed to, actively infected with, or recovered from COVID-19. The prospective study material was composed of cDNA or gDNA derived from T cells, B-cell-depleted T cells, or PBMCs. The sample metadata nearly always contained a de-identified subject ID, COVID-19 status, age in years and sex.

The research as a whole found: How much clinical and demographic metadata was included differed by source and by participant, and the metadata was provided uncurated.

The germline V gene yields SGHVS for CDR1 and FNYEAQ for CDR2. V is cut by 1 base and J by 2 bases, and the space between the germline ends is 20 bases. From the cysteine up to the phenylalanine, the CDR3 has a length of 18 residues. Left in the record is the CDR3 DNA by itself, 54 bases read in frame from the first base. Collaborating institutions collected whole blood in K2EDTA tubes following their own protocols. For TCRbeta analysis, collaborators shipped samples in one of three forms: frozen whole blood, isolated PBMCs, or DNA extracted from either of those sample types. Source material: peripheral blood. This TCR was sampled from a man aged 70 or older with acute or convalescent COVID-19. The chain couples TRBV7-6 to TRBJ2-5; TRBD1 might be the D gene, on 5 matching bases. The DNA reads as follows: TGTGCCAGCAGCTTAGTGGTAACAGGTCCCATCGGGCAAGAGACCCAGTACTTC. It specifies CASSLVVTGPIGQETQYF.